The present entry profiles one TCR beta chain with its context. These data come from a study of blood T cell repertoires in COVID-19. Study background: Acute and convalescent COVID-19 samples came from the United States, Italy and Spain. In each case, the material was cDNA or gDNA derived from T cells, B-cell-depleted T cells, or PBMCs.

Authors' analysis steps: For nucleated cells, counts were estimated from reference gene primer amplification. The data were produced by immunoSEQ multiplex PCR, yet TCRdb's version contains in-frame clones alone and is incomplete. V and J calls and clone size are copied from that table; D and trimming were computed from the DNA. This sample has 84,000 or so clones, with almost 95% found just once. The origin of this receptor is an older woman with active COVID-19. The sequencing sample was made of peripheral blood.

CDR3 region: CASSKDRVGSNEKLFF. As DNA, the CDR3 is TGTGCCAGCAGCAAGGACAGGGTGGGATCTAATGAAAAACTGTTTTTT. The chain is built from TRBV2 and TRBJ1-4, with 8 nucleotides matching TRBD1. Germline CDR1 is SNHLY and CDR2 is FYNNEI. V gave up 6 bases and J gave up 3 bases; unmatched junction bases: 9. The CDR3 has 16 residues. The variable domain in full, completed from reference TRBV2 and TRBJ1-4, reads EPEVTQTPSHQVTQMGQEVILRCVPISNHLYFYWYRQILGQKVEFLVSFYNNEISEKSEIFDDQFSVERPDGSNFTLKIRSTKLEDSAMYFCASSKDRVGSNEKLFFGSGTQLSVL.